The clone carrying this T cell receptor beta chain was seen only once. Its antigen remains unknown. The protocol was immunoSEQ multiplex PCR, while the TCRdb copy is restricted to in-frame clones and leaves out a portion. The table lists fewer than 200,000 clones, roughly nine tenths of them singletons. The sample comes from a study of T cell responses to AZD1222 COVID-19 vaccine. Trimming removed 7 bases from V and 6 bases from J, with 28 bases in between. The CDR3 totals 18 residues. Germline V gene lookup returns CDR1 LNHDA and CDR2 SQIVND (reference sequence). The study, taken as a whole, reports: Females made up more of the donors, who were largely white British, and clonal diversity may have come out too low. Epitopes outside B.1.351 and B.1.1.7 mutated regions reportedly drew nearly half of spike TCRs. Among vaccine-associated CD4 TCRs, coverage spanned spike, with dominance at 160-218 and 743-854. Samples come after the peak T cell response, not at day 14.

The chain links TRBV19 to TRBJ1-3; D call uncertain. The TCR comes from an adult in good health. The source was peripheral blood, collected on day 0 of AZD1222 vaccination. Here the CDR3 DNA reads TGTGCCAGTACCGAGACCCAAATGCCTAACCTCTTCGTAAACACCATATATTTT. Protein product: CASTETQMPNLFVNTIYF.